Below, 5 T cell receptor beta chains from the same sample are listed, as sequenced in a study of blood T cell repertoires in COVID-19. The table came from immunoSEQ multiplex PCR; TCRdb's copy has only in-frame clones and leaves some out. The profile shows about 210,000 clones, about four fifths of them singletons. The sample comprised peripheral blood. The origin of the receptors is a man aged 45-65 years with active or convalescent COVID-19.

The chain joins TRBV30 to TRBJ2-3; TRBD1 aligns across 7 bases. The germline V gene has CDR1 GTSNPN and CDR2 SVGIG (reference sequence). The length of the CDR3 is 13 residues. V lost 2 bases to trimming and J lost 4 bases; unmatched junction nucleotides: 3. The DNA for the CDR3 is TGTGCCTGGAGTCGGGACAGTTCAGATACGCAGTATTTT. Translation gives CAWSRDSSDTQYF.

This clone was seen many times. This sequence joins TRBV7-9 and TRBJ2-4; possibly TRBD2 for D (6 bases). Germline V gene sequence: CDR1 SEHNR, CDR2 FQNEAQ (reference sequence). V dropped 5 bases and J dropped 1 base, with 9 bases sitting between them. The CDR3 contains 14 residues. The CDR3 here is CASSARGAKNIQYF. CDR3 sequence (DNA): TGTGCCAGCAGCGCCCGGGGGGCCAAAAACATTCAGTACTTC.

The chain combines TRBV19 with TRBJ2-7; TRBD1 matches at 9 bases. The CDR3 spans 16 residues. Unmatched junction bases numbered 10, after V lost 5 bases and J lost 2 bases. CDR1 is LNHDA and CDR2 is SQIVND in the germline V gene (reference sequence). CDR3 protein: CASSASDRGDPYEQYF. CDR3 bases: TGTGCCAGTAGTGCCTCGGACAGGGGAGATCCCTACGAGCAGTACTTC.

The chain combines TRBV19 with TRBJ1-2, with 9 bases aligning to TRBD1. V lost 4 bases to trimming and J lost 5 bases; unmatched junction nucleotides: 8. The CDR3 sequence is 15 residues long. CDR1 is LNHDA, CDR2 SQIVND, per germline (reference sequence). The CDR3 DNA is TGTGCCAGTAGTACCGGGACAGGGTATCTGTATGGCTACACCTTC. Translation: CASSTGTGYLYGYTF.

The genes are TRBV9 and TRBJ1-4; 7 nucleotides line up with TRBD1. The CDR3 has 15 amino acids. V gave up 4 bases and J gave up 7 bases; unmatched junction bases: 10. Germline lookup yields CDR1 SGDLS and CDR2 YYNGEE. The CDR3 DNA reads as TGTGCCAGCAGCCCTTGGGACAGCTACCGTGAAAAACTGTTTTTT. As protein: CASSPWDSYREKLFF.